This T cell receptor (beta chain) was observed in a study of Ad26.COV2.S vaccination and SARS-CoV-2 variants. TCRdb keeps only in-frame clones here, not all; method: immunoSEQ multiplex PCR. This table has some 500,000 clones, approximately 92% appearing once. Notes on this clone: Antigen: not known.

Treatment reported: approximately 18 received Ad26.COV2.S at low or high dose, single or two shots; roughly 5 received placebo; per-sample allocation not given. Sampling happened 63 days after the first vaccine or placebo injection. Study-level findings and limits: Recipients of either vaccine or placebo displayed similar breadth of non-spike TCRs.

Specimen: peripheral blood, collected in a trial of Ad26.COV2.S vaccine versus placebo. The receptor comes from a person between 18 and 59 years old who received the Ad26.COV2.S COVID-19 vaccine or a placebo.

The CDR3 DNA sequence: TGTGCCAGCAGTTTCGAACCGGCCGGGGGTCAGCCCCAGCATTTT. Its protein product is CASSFEPAGGQPQHF. The gene calls are TRBV6-6 and TRBJ1-5, with D possibly being TRBD1 (5 bases). CDR1 and CDR2 from the germline V gene are MNHNY and SVGAGI (reference sequence). Deletions cut 4 bases from V and 6 bases from J, with 16 bases between. CDR3 length equals 15 residues.